These T cell receptor beta chains were read from a single sample in a study of blood T cell repertoires in COVID-19. Some clones are missing from TCRdb's copy, which holds only in-frame ones; the method was immunoSEQ multiplex PCR. The sample consists of roughly 140,000 clones, under 90% of them appearing once. The sequencing input was peripheral blood. The receptors come from a man between 65 and 79 years old who had recovered from COVID-19. Each CDR3 is given with its conserved first and last residue. The D gene is left open where the match is weak. A row's size may be missing; if present it is once, few, many or a size class.

j_gene: TRBJ2-5
abundance: once
v_gene: TRBV27
d_gene: TRBD1
CDR3nt: TGTGCCAGCAGTTTGACAGGGCCCCCAGAGACCCAGTACTTC
CDR3aa: CASSLTGPPETQYF

j_gene: TRBJ1-1
abundance: once
v_gene: TRBV19
d_gene: TRBD1
CDR3nt: TGTGCCAGTACCCCAGTCAACAGGGGGAACACTGAAGCTTTCTTT
CDR3aa: CASTPVNRGNTEAFF

j_gene: TRBJ2-5
abundance: .
v_gene: TRBV5-1
d_gene: .
CDR3nt: TGCGCCAGCAGCTCGCAAGAGACCCAGTACTTC
CDR3aa: CASSSQETQYF

j_gene: TRBJ2-3
abundance: many
v_gene: TRBV5-1
d_gene: .
CDR3nt: TGCGCCAGCAGCTTGGCCCCAACGGGAGAAACAGATACGCAGTATTTT
CDR3aa: CASSLAPTGETDTQYF

j_gene: TRBJ2-7
abundance: .
v_gene: TRBV10-3
d_gene: TRBD2
CDR3nt: TGTGCCATCAGTGAGTCGACTAGCGGGAACGAGCAGTACTTC
CDR3aa: CAISESTSGNEQYF

j_gene: TRBJ2-7
abundance: .
v_gene: TRBV6-5
d_gene: TRBD2
CDR3nt: TGTGCCAGCAGTTTGGGACTAGGACGCGAGCAGTACTTC
CDR3aa: CASSLGLGREQYF

j_gene: TRBJ2-3
abundance: .
v_gene: TRBV7-9
d_gene: TRBD2
CDR3nt: TGTGCCAGCAGCTTAGCTTATGCGGGAGGGCCGTCAGATACGCAGTATTTT
CDR3aa: CASSLAYAGGPSDTQYF

j_gene: TRBJ2-1
abundance: .
v_gene: TRBV9
d_gene: .
CDR3nt: TGTGCCAGCAGCGTATCTCCCTCCACGGCAGGGGAGCAGTTCTTC
CDR3aa: CASSVSPSTAGEQFF

j_gene: TRBJ2-5
abundance: few
v_gene: TRBV5-1
d_gene: TRBD2
CDR3nt: TGCGCCAGCAGCCGGACTAGCGGGAGAGAAGAGACCCAGTACTTC
CDR3aa: CASSRTSGREETQYF

j_gene: TRBJ2-7
abundance: .
v_gene: TRBV7-6
d_gene: TRBD1
CDR3nt: TGTGCCAGCAGCTTAGAACAGGGGTCCGGGGAGCAGTACTTC
CDR3aa: CASSLEQGSGEQYF